This T cell receptor beta chain was captured by sequencing in a study of response to subunit inactivated influenza vaccine. General study results and limits: Researchers suggested that each seasonal influenza vaccination recruits few new T cells.

The CDR3 covers 16 residues. J lost 6 bases, V lost 5 bases, and 11 bases had no gene match. Germline V gene lookup returns CDR1 KGHDR and CDR2 SFDVKD. This clonotype came up many times. The antigen is not known. TCRdb reprocessed the RT-PCR reads via MiXCR and lists one record per CDR3 protein. The table shows some 160,000 distinct CDR3 sequences, with roughly a tenth occurring only once. This sequence joins TRBV24-1 and TRBJ2-2; TRBD2 matches 7 bases. The sequence was collected from a man aged 50 or older who received an inactivated influenza vaccine. Specimen: non-naive T cells sorted from PBMCs, collected around seven weeks after vaccination. The CDR3 loop is CATSAPGRGNAGELFF. CDR3 in DNA: TGTGCCACCAGTGCCCCGGGGAGGGGTAACGCCGGGGAGCTGTTTTTT.